Reported below is one TCR beta chain. This sample stems from a study of blood T cell repertoires in COVID-19. Overall study context: Italy, Spain and the United States were the sources of the convalescent and acute COVID-19 samples. The cDNA or gDNA used as material had been derived from T cells, B-cell-depleted T cells, or PBMCs.

The V and J ends lost 3 bases and 6 bases, in that order; junction bases with no gene match: 13. Germline assignment: CDR1 SQVTM and CDR2 ANQGSEA. This CDR3 spans 16 amino acids. Original processing notes: It was from reference gene primer amplification that nucleated cell counts were estimated. Here immunoSEQ multiplex PCR was the method, and the copy in TCRdb shows in-frame clones only, minus some. The DNA was the basis for D and trimming; V, J and clone size are from that table. The sample consists of some 37,000 clones, roughly 80% of them appearing once. J is TRBJ2-3 and V is TRBV29-1, with 9 bases lining up with TRBD1. The clonotype was recovered from an older man with active or convalescent COVID-19. Sequencing was performed on peripheral blood. Written as DNA, the CDR3 is TGCAGCGTTGATCCCAAGGGACAGGGATTCCGGGATACGCAGTATTTT. Its protein is CSVDPKGQGFRDTQYF.